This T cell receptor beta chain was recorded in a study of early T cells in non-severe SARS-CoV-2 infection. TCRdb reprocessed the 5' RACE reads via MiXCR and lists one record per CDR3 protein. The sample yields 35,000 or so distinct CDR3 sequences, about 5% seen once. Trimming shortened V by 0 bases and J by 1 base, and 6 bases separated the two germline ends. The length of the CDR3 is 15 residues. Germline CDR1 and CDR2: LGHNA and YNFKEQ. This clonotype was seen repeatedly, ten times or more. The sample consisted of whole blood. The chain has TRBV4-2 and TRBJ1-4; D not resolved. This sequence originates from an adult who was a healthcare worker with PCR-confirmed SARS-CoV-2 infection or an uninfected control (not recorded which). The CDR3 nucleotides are TGTGCCAGCAGCCAAGACGGACGAACTAATGAAAAACTGTTTTTT. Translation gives CASSQDGRTNEKLFF.